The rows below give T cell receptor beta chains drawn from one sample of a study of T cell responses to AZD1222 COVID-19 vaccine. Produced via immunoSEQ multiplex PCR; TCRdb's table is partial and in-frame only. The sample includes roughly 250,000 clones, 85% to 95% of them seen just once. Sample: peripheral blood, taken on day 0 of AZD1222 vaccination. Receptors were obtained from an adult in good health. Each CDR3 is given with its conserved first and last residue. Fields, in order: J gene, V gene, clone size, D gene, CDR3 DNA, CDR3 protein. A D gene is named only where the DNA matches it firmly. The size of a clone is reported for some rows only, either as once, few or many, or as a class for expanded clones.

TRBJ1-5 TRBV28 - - TGTGCCAGCATATCTTGGGTGGACAATCAGCCCCAGCATTTT CASISWVDNQPQHF
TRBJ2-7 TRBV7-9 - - TGTGCCAGCAGCTATACAGGGAGCGAGCAGTACTTC CASSYTGSEQYF
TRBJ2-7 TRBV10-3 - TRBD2 TGTGCGACCCGACTAGCGGGGGACGAGCAGTACTTC CATRLAGDEQYF
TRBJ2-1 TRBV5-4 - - TGTGCCAGCAGCTTGGCGGCGGGGATCTACAATGAGCAGTTCTTC CASSLAAGIYNEQFF
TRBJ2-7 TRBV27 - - TGTGCCAGCAGTTTATCGTGGGGGGGGCCTTACGAGCAGTACTTC CASSLSWGGPYEQYF
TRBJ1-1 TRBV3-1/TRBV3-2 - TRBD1 TGTGCCAGCAGCCAGGACAGGGTGAACACTGAAGCTTTCTTT CASSQDRVNTEAFF
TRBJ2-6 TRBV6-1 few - TGTGCCAGCAGTGAAGGGAGGGCTGGGGCCAACGTCCTGACTTTC CASSEGRAGANVLTF
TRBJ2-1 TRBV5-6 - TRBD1 TGTGCCAGCAGCTCTCCTCCGGGACAGGGTTACAATGAGCAGTTCTTC CASSSPPGQGYNEQFF
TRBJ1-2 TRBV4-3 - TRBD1 TGCGCCAGCAGCCAAGGGGGCCAGGGGGCGCACTATGGCTACACCTTC CASSQGGQGAHYGYTF
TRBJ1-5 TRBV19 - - TGTGCCAGTAGTATAGCTGGATATAGCAATCAGCCCCAGCATTTT CASSIAGYSNQPQHF
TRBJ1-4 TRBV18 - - TGTGCCAGCTCACCGGGACATGTTGAAAAACTGTTTTTT CASSPGHVEKLFF
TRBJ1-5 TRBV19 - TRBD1 TGTGCCAGTAGTAGGGACAGGGCTTATCAGCCCCAGCATTTT CASSRDRAYQPQHF
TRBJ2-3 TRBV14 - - TGTGCCAGCAGCCAATTACAGGGACATTCCAGCACAGATACGCAGTATTTT CASSQLQGHSSTDTQYF
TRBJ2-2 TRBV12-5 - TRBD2 TGTGCTAGTGGTTTGGGACTAGCGGGGGACGGGGAGCTGTTTTTT CASGLGLAGDGELFF
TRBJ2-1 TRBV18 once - TGTGCCAGCTCATCTAGGGGGGTCTACAATGAGCAGTTCTTC CASSSRGVYNEQFF
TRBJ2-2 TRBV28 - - TGTGCCAGCATGGGGGACGGGAACACCGGGGAGCTGTTTTTT CASMGDGNTGELFF
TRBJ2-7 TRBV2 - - TGTGCCAGCAGTGAAGTTGGGGGTTTAGAGCAGTACTTC CASSEVGGLEQYF
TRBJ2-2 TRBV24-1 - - TGTGCCATCGAGGAAGAAGGTATCGGGGAGCTGTTTTTT CAIEEEGIGELFF
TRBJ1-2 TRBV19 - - TGTGCCAGTAGTCTCCTCAGGGGCGGCTACACCTTC CASSLLRGGYTF
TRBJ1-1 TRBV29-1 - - TGCAGCGTTGGCGGGGGCGCCGGGTACACTGAAGCTTTCTTT CSVGGGAGYTEAFF
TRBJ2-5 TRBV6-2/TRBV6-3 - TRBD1 TGTGCCAGCAGTTACTCAGGGACAGGGAAGGAGACCCAGTACTTC CASSYSGTGKETQYF
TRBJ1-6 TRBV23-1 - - TGCGCCAGCAGCCCCCTTGGGCAGGACTATAATTCACCCCTCCACTTT CASSPLGQDYNSPLHF
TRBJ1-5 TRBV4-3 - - TGCGCCAGCAGCCAAGTATTAGAACAGCCCCAGCATTTT CASSQVLEQPQHF
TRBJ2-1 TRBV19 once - TGTGCCAGTGGTACGAGGAGATTGAACAATGAGCAGTTCTTC CASGTRRLNNEQFF
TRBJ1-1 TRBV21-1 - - TGTGCCAGCAGCAAAGAGTTGGGCAACACTGAAGCTTTCTTT CASSKELGNTEAFF
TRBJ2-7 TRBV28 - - TGTGCCAGCAGTTTATCCAGGACCATCTCCTACGAGCAGTACTTC CASSLSRTISYEQYF
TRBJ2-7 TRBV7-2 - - TGTGCCAGCAGCCCGAGGCGGGGGCGAAACTACGAGCAGTACTTC CASSPRRGRNYEQYF
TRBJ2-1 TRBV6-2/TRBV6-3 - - TGTGCCAGCAGTAAAAGGGGGGCCTACAATGAGCAGTTCTTC CASSKRGAYNEQFF
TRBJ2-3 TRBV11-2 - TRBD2 TGTGCCAGCAGTTCGGGACTAGCGGGGGCGGGGACGCAGTATTTT CASSSGLAGAGTQYF
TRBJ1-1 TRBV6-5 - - TGTGCCAGCAGTTACTCGGACGGCTTGAACACTGAAGCTTTCTTT CASSYSDGLNTEAFF
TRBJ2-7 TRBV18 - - TGTGCCAGCTCACCAGGCGGTACCAGGGCCTACGAGCAGTACTTC CASSPGGTRAYEQYF
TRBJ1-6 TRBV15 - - TGTGCCACCAGCAGAGATGGGTCAGCATCACCCCTCCACTTT CATSRDGSASPLHF
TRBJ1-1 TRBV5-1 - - TGCGCCAGCAGCTTGACGGGGGGAACTGAAGCTTTCTTT CASSLTGGTEAFF
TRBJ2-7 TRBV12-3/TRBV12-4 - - TGTGCCAGCAGTTTCGGGCCCTACGAGCAGTACTTC CASSFGPYEQYF
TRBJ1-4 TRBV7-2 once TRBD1 TGTGCCAGCAGCTTGGCCGGGACAGGGGGGCAAAAACTGTTTTTT CASSLAGTGGQKLFF
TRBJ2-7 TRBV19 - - TGTGCCAGTAGTCCCTTGGGGCCCTTCTACGAGCAGTACTTC CASSPLGPFYEQYF
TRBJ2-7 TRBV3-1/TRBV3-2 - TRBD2 TGTGCCAGCAGCCAAGGACCGGGACTAGCCTTTGACGAGCAGTACTTC CASSQGPGLAFDEQYF
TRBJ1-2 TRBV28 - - TGTGCCAGCAGTTTGTACAGACAACCATATGGCTACACCTTC CASSLYRQPYGYTF
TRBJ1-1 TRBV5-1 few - TGCGCCAGCAGCTGGGGCGGAGGGCAGGCGGGGGACACTGAAGCTTTCTTT CASSWGGGQAGDTEAFF
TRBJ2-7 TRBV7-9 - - TGTGCCAGCAGCTTAGAAGGGCCCTACGAGCAGTACTTC CASSLEGPYEQYF
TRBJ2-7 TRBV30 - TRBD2 TGTGCCTGGACGGGACTAGCGAACCACGAGCAGTACTTC CAWTGLANHEQYF
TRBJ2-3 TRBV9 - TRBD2 TGTGCCAGCAGCGTAGAAGCGGGGCGCACAGATACGCAGTATTTT CASSVEAGRTDTQYF
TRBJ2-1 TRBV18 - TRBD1 TGTGCCAGCTCACCAGCACAGGGGGCTGGCGGTGAGCAGTTCTTC CASSPAQGAGGEQFF
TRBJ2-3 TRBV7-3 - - TGTGCCAGTGGGCAGGGGACTAGCACAGATACGCAGTATTTT CASGQGTSTDTQYF
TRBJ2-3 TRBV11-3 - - TGTGCCAGCAGCCCGGGCCTCGGGGGGCCAACGCAGTATTTT CASSPGLGGPTQYF
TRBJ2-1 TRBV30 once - TGTGCCTGGACCCCCGGACAGTCGTCCTACAATGAGCAGTTCTTC CAWTPGQSSYNEQFF
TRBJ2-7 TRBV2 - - TGTGCCTGGGGCAAAGGGCAGCACTACGAGCAGTACTTC CAWGKGQHYEQYF